This paragraph covers one TCR beta chain sequence. These data originate in a study of blood T cell repertoires in COVID-19. The CDR3 spans 14 residues. The V end lost 3 bases, the J end lost 4 bases, and 12 bases lay between the germline ends. Germline values: CDR1 SGHDN, CDR2 FVKESK. This table comes from immunoSEQ multiplex PCR, and its TCRdb copy is limited to in-frame clones, with some not included. This sample carries about 26,000 clones, around 88% of them seen once, and the ten largest clones take 15% to 20%. The origin of this receptor is a man aged 70-80 years with acute or convalescent COVID-19. The rearrangement joins TRBV14 to TRBJ2-5; D remains unclear. The specimen was peripheral blood. The CDR3 DNA sequence: TGTGCCAGCAGCCAGAGCCCAAGGAGAGAGACCCAGTACTTC. Translation: CASSQSPRRETQYF.